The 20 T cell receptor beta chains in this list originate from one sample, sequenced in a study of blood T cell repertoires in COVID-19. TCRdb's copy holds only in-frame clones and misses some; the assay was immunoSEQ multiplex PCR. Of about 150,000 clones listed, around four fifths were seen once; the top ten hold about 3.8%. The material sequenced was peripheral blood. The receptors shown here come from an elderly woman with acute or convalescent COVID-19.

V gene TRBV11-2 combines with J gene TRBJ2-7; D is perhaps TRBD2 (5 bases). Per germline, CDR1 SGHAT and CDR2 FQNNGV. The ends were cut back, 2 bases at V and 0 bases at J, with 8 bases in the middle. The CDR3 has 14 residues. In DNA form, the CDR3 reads TGTGCCAGCAGCTTAAGACTAAGCTCCTACGAGCAGTACTTC. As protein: CASSLRLSSYEQYF.

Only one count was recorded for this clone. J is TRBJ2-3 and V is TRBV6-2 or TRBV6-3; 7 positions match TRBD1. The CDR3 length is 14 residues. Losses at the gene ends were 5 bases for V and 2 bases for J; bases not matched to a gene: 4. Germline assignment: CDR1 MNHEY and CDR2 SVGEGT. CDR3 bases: TGTGCCAGCAGTGGGGACAGCCTCACAGATACGCAGTATTTT. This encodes CASSGDSLTDTQYF.

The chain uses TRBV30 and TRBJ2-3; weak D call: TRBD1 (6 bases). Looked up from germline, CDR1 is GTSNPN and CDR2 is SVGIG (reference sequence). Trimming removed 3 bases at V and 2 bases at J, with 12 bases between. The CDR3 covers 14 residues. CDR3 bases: TGTGCCTGGAGCACCAGGGGTTCCACAGATACGCAGTATTTT. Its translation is CAWSTRGSTDTQYF.

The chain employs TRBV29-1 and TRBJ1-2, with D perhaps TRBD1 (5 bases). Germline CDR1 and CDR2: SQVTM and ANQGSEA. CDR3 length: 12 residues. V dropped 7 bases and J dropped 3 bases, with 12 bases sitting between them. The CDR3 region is CSGGQSDYGYTF. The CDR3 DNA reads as TGCAGCGGAGGACAATCGGACTATGGCTACACCTTC.

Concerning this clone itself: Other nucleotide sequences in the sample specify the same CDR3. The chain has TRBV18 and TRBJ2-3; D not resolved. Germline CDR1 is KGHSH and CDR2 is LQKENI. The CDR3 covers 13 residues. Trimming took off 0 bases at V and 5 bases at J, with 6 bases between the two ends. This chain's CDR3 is CASSPPSVDTQYF. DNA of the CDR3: TGTGCCAGCTCACCACCGTCTGTAGATACGCAGTATTTT. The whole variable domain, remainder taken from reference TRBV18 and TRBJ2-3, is NAGVMQNPRHLVRRRGQEARLRCSPMKGHSHVYWYRQLPEEGLKFMVYLQKENIIDESGMPKERFSAEFPKEGPSILRIQQVVRGDSAAYFCASSPPSVDTQYFGPGTRLTVL.

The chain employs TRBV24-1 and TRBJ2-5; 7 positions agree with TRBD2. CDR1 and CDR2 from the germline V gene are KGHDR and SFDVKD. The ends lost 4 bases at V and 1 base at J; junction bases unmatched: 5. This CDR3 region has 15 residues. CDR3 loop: CATSEAGASQETQYF. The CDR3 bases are TGTGCCACCAGTGAGGCGGGAGCTTCCCAAGAGACCCAGTACTTC.

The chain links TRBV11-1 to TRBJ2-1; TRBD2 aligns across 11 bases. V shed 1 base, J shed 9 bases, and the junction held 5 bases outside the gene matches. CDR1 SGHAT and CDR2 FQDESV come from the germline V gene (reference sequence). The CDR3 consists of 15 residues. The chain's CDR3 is CASSLELAGDGEQFF. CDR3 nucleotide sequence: TGTGCCAGCAGCTTAGAACTAGCGGGAGACGGTGAGCAGTTCTTC.

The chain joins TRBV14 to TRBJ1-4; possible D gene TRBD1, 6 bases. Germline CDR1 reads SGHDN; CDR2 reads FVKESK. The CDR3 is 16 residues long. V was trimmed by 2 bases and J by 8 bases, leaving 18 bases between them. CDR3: CASSQRQPGDREKLFF. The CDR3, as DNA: TGTGCCAGCAGCCAACGTCAGCCAGGGGATCGAGAAAAACTGTTTTTT. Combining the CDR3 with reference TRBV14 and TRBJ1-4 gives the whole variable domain EAGVTQFPSHSVIEKGQTVTLRCDPISGHDNLYWYRRVMGKEIKFLLHFVKESKQDESGMPNNRFLAERTGGTYSTLKVQPAELEDSGVYFCASSQRQPGDREKLFFGSGTQLSVL.

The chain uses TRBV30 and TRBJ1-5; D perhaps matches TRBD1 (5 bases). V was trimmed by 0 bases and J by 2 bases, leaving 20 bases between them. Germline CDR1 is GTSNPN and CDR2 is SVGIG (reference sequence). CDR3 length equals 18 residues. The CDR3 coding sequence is TGTGCCTGGAGTGTACGGGACTTCACCCCTTGGGGCAATCAGCCCCAGCATTTT. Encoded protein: CAWSVRDFTPWGNQPQHF.

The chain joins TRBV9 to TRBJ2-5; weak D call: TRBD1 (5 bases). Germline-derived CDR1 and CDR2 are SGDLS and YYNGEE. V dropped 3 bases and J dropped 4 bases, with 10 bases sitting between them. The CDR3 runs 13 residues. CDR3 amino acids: CASSALQGETQYF. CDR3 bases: TGTGCCAGCAGCGCTCTGCAGGGAGAGACCCAGTACTTC.

The CDR3 sequence: CASSFDSSNQPQHF. As DNA, the CDR3 is TGTGCCAGCAGCTTTGACTCTAGCAATCAGCCCCAGCATTTT. The chain uses TRBV7-2 and TRBJ1-5; no reliable D call. CDR3 length equals 14 residues. CDR1 and CDR2 (germline): SGHTA, FQGNSA. V was pared by 3 bases and J by 0 bases, with 6 bases between.

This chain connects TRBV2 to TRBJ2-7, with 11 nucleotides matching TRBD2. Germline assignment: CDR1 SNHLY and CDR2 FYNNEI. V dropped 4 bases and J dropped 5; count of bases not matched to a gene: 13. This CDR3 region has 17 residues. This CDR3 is CASSVRGRSSGRNEQYF. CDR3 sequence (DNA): TGTGCCAGCAGTGTCAGGGGGCGATCTAGCGGGAGGAACGAGCAGTACTTC. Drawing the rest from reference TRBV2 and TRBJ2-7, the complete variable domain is EPEVTQTPSHQVTQMGQEVILRCVPISNHLYFYWYRQILGQKVEFLVSFYNNEISEKSEIFDDQFSVERPDGSNFTLKIRSTKLEDSAMYFCASSVRGRSSGRNEQYFGPGTRLTVT.

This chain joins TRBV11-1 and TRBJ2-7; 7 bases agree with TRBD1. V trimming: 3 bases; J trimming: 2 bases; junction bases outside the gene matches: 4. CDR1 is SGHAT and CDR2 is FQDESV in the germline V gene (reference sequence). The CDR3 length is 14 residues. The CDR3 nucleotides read TGTGCCAGCAGCTTGGGACAGCCGACCTACGAGCAGTACTTC. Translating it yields CASSLGQPTYEQYF.

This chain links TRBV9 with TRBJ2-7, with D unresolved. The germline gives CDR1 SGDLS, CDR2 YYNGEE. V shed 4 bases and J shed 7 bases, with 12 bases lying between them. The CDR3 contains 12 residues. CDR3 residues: CASSPTTGEQYF. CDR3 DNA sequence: TGTGCCAGCAGCCCTACGACTGGAGAGCAGTACTTC.

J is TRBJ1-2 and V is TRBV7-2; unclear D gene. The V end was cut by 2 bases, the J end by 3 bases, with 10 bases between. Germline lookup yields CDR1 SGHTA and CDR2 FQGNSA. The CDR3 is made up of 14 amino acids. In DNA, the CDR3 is TGTGCCAGCAGCTTACAGGTATCGGACTATGGCTACACCTTC. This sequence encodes CASSLQVSDYGYTF. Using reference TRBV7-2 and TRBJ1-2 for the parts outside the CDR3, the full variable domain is GAGVSQSPSNKVTEKGKDVELRCDPISGHTALYWYRQSLGQGLEFLIYFQGNSAPDKSGLPSDRFSAERTGGSVSTLTIQRTQQEDSAVYLCASSLQVSDYGYTFGSGTRLTVV.

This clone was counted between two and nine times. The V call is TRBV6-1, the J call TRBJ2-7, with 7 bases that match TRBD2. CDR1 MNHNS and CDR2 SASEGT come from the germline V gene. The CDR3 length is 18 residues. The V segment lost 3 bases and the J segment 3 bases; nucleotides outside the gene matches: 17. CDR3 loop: CASSDGIFSGNSFYEQYF. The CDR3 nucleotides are TGTGCCAGCAGTGACGGGATTTTCAGCGGGAACTCTTTCTACGAGCAGTACTTC.

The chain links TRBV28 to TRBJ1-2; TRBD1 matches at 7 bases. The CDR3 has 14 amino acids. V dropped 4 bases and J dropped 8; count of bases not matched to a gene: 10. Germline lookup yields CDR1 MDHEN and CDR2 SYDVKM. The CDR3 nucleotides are TGTGCCAGCAGTTGGGGGACAGCGCGGTGGGGCTACACCTTC. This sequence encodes CASSWGTARWGYTF.

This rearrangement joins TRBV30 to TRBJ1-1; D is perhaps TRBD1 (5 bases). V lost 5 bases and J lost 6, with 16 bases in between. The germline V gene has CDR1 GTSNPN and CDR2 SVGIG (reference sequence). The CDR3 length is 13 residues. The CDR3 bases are TGTGCCTGGGAGGGGTTTAGTGGGGCTGAAGCTTTCTTT. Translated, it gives CAWEGFSGAEAFF.

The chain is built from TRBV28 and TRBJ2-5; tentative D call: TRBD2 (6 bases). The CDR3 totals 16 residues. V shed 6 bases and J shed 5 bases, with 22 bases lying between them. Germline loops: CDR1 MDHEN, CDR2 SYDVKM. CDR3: CASRPAPPGEGETQYF. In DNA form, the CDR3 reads TGTGCCAGCAGACCCGCTCCCCCGGGAGAGGGGGAGACCCAGTACTTC.

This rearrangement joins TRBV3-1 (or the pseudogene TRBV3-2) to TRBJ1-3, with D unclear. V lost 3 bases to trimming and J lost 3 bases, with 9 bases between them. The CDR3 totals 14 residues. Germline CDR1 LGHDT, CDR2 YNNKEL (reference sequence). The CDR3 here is CASSHEGLGNTIYF. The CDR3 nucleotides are TGTGCCAGCAGCCACGAGGGTCTTGGAAACACCATATATTTT.